The source of this T cell receptor (beta chain) is a study of cytomegalovirus exposure and HLA in healthy donors. Study outcomes and limitations: A later analysis by the authors found several of the most significant clusters apparently linked to common viral pathogens.

Primers: 60 Vbeta forward and 13 Jbeta reverse. The data were produced by immunoSEQ multiplex PCR, yet TCRdb's version contains in-frame clones alone and is incomplete. The data show roughly 130,000 clones, with less than 85% seen just once and approximately 8.8% held by the top ten. The CDR3 contains 18 residues. V lost 4 bases to trimming and J lost 2 bases; unmatched junction nucleotides: 11. Looked up from germline, CDR1 is LNHNV and CDR2 is YYDKDF (reference sequence). As for this clone: The target antigen is unknown.

The sample comprised PBMCs. The chain uses TRBV15 and TRBJ2-6; 7 positions match TRBD1. The clonotype originates from a woman aged 50 to 65 in good health and CMV-seropositive. CDR3 nucleotides: TGTGCCACCAGCACGATCGACAGGGTATTGGCTGGGGCCAACGTCCTGACTTTC. It specifies CATSTIDRVLAGANVLTF.